Below, 9 T cell receptor beta chains from the same sample are listed, as sequenced in a study of chemoradiotherapy in HPV16-positive cancers. Method: immunoSEQ multiplex PCR; TCRdb's copy keeps in-frame clones and lacks some. The sample lists approximately 14,000 clones; 88% were seen once. Sequenced material: blood, taken from a patient who underwent chemoradiotherapy. The source of these receptors is a human donor with HPV-associated anogenital cancer.

V gene TRBV9 combines with J gene TRBJ1-2; 7 bases are a match to TRBD1. Germline CDR1 SGDLS, CDR2 YYNGEE. Losses at the gene ends were 7 bases for V and 0 bases for J; bases not matched to a gene: 18. The CDR3 totals 18 residues. CDR3 bases: TGTGCCAGCGGCGGGGACAGTAATCGCCCCTATTCTAACTATGGCTACACCTTC. This gives the protein CASGGDSNRPYSNYGYTF.

The J gene is TRBJ2-2, the V gene TRBV15, with D perhaps TRBD2 (6 bases). Germline CDR1 is LNHNV and CDR2 is YYDKDF (reference sequence). CDR3 length: 17 residues. The V end was cut by 1 base, the J end by 1 base, with 13 bases between. This chain's CDR3 is CATSRAPAGLNTGELFF. The CDR3 nucleotides are TGTGCCACCAGCAGAGCTCCGGCGGGATTGAACACCGGGGAGCTGTTTTTT.

This chain joins TRBV19 and TRBJ1-5; D not resolved. The germline V gene encodes CDR1 LNHDA and CDR2 SQIVND (reference sequence). This CDR3 region has 14 residues. Trimming took 3 bases from V and 5 from J, leaving 11 bases between them. The CDR3: CASSIAGSDQPQHF. CDR3 DNA: TGTGCCAGTAGTATTGCGGGCTCCGATCAGCCCCAGCATTTT.

This clone was recorded only once. As DNA, the CDR3 is TGTGCCAGCAGCTTAGGGACGACCGGGGTAAAGGTGGGGCAGTACTTC. Translating gives CASSLGTTGVKVGQYF. V gene TRBV7-9 combines with J gene TRBJ2-7; possibly TRBD2 for D (5 bases). The CDR3 is 16 residues long. V lost 1 base to trimming and J lost 9 bases, with 22 bases between them. The germline CDR1 and CDR2 sequences are SEHNR and FQNEAQ (reference sequence).

This clone came up once. The V gene is TRBV4-1, the J gene TRBJ2-1; D may be TRBD1 (6 bases). Trimming took off 0 bases at V and 14 bases at J, with 14 bases between the two ends. Germline-derived CDR1 and CDR2 are MGHRA and YSYEKL. This CDR3 contains 13 residues. The CDR3 reads CASSQDNRAGEFF. The DNA of the CDR3 is TGCGCCAGCAGCCAAGATAATAGGGCAGGGGAGTTCTTC.

This clone has only one observation. This sequence joins TRBV2 and TRBJ2-2, with D hard to call. The V and J ends lost 6 bases and 0 bases respectively, with 8 bases between them. The CDR3 spans 14 residues. Germline V CDR1 and CDR2: SNHLY, FYNNEI. The CDR3 spells CASRTTSNTGELFF. The CDR3 nucleotides are TGTGCCAGCAGGACGACCTCGAACACCGGGGAGCTGTTTTTT.

The rearrangement joins TRBV4-1 to TRBJ2-5; D is ambiguous. The V and J ends lost 0 bases and 5 bases respectively, with 19 bases between them. The germline gives CDR1 MGHRA, CDR2 YSYEKL. The CDR3 covers 17 residues. This chain's CDR3 is CASSQEPRLLPGETQYF. CDR3 in DNA: TGCGCCAGCAGCCAAGAACCGAGACTGTTACCTGGGGAGACCCAGTACTTC.

The chain uses TRBV10-3 and TRBJ2-1; either TRBD1 or TRBD2 may fit D (6 bases each). The CDR3 consists of 14 residues. Germline CDR1 ENHRY, CDR2 SYGVKD. V shed 10 bases and J shed 8 bases, with 21 bases lying between them. Here the CDR3 DNA reads TGTGCCACCTGGGGGGCAGGGGATGGGTATGAGCAGTTCTTC. Amino acids: CATWGAGDGYEQFF.

This chain links TRBV7-9 with TRBJ1-2; D gene uncertain. Trimming shortened V by 2 bases and J by 6 bases, and 10 bases separated the two germline ends. The CDR3 is 13 residues long. Germline CDR1 reads SEHNR; CDR2 reads FQNEAQ (reference sequence). The CDR3: CASSLSGSDGYTF. CDR3 in DNA: TGTGCCAGCAGCTTATCTGGGTCGGATGGCTACACCTTC.